This T cell receptor (beta chain) was observed in a study of blood T cells in healthy people across ages. About the study: For every two T cells, template switching captured about one barcoded beta molecule.

Points from the study as a whole: Long-lived donors had more naive CD4+ cells and higher diversity than aged donors.

The CDR3 sequence is 15 residues long. Germline CDR1 SGDLS, CDR2 YYNGEE. V was clipped by 0 bases and J by 4 bases, with 14 bases between them. This clonotype turned up a few times. Its antigen is currently unknown. Sample-barcoded 5' priming and a J-beta primer mix drove a second PCR of about 7 to 12 cycles. TCRdb redid the calling of the 5' RACE reads with MiXCR, one entry per CDR3 protein. The sample shows approximately 900,000 distinct CDR3 sequences, about 44% of them seen only once. This TCR was recovered from a man aged 25 to 40 in good health. Sequencing was performed on blood. The rearrangement joins TRBV9 to TRBJ2-7; D is tentatively TRBD1 or TRBD2 (5 bases each). The CDR3, as DNA: TGTGCCAGCAGCGTAGGGGCAGGGAGACAGTACGAGCAGTACTTC. Translation: CASSVGAGRQYEQYF.